The clone carrying this T cell receptor (beta chain) has just a few counts. Its matching antigen is unknown. These data originate in a study of cytomegalovirus exposure and HLA in healthy donors. Whole-study context: Inside one of the first data releases sat about 85 million unique TCRs taken from HLA-typed donors. General study points: Owing to their indistinguishability, certain V segments, notably TRBV6-2 and TRBV6-3, were excluded.

From germline, CDR1 is LNHDA and CDR2 SQIVND (reference sequence). This CDR3 has 16 amino acids. Unmatched junction bases numbered 12, after V lost 5 bases and J lost 6 bases. A multiplex PCR was run with 60 Vbeta primers and 13 Jbeta primers. Some clones are missing from TCRdb's copy, which holds only in-frame ones; the method was immunoSEQ multiplex PCR. The sample has about 82,000 clones; around 85% are singletons. This receptor was taken from a human donor in good health. This rearrangement joins TRBV19 to TRBJ1-1, with 10 bases that match TRBD1. Sequencing was performed on PBMCs. For the CDR3, the DNA is TGTGCCAGTAGTCCGCGGACAGGGGGAAAGAGGGCTGAAGCTTTCTTT. This sequence encodes CASSPRTGGKRAEAFF.